The clone carrying this TCR beta chain has a count of ten or more. Its antigen is unknown. The sample originates from a study of T cells in Graves' hyperthyroidism and ophthalmopathy. Individuals with ophthalmopathy presented a Clinical Activity Score of at least 3, a NOSPECS grade of at least 4 and a duration under 3 months. The source of the PBMCs was over 8.5 ml of fresh peripheral blood. General study results and limits: Most expanded thyroid clonotypes above 0.001 recurred in blood.

CDR1 and CDR2 (germline): SEHNR, FQNEAQ (reference sequence). The length of the CDR3 is 15 residues. Trimming cost V 5 bases and J 0 bases, with 10 bases left between them. Regions amplified from RNA transcripts were the TCR beta CDR3 regions. The HTBI primer set was used in a first-round RT-PCR of the TCR CDR3. Via MiXCR, TCRdb re-called the multiplex PCR reads, giving one row per CDR3 protein. This sample has roughly 650,000 distinct CDR3 sequences, with roughly 15% found just once. The TCR comes from a woman aged 40 to 49 with Graves' ophthalmopathy. The specimen sequenced was blood. The rearrangement joins TRBV7-9 to TRBJ2-2; possibly TRBD2 for D (5 bases). CDR3 DNA: TGTGCCAGCAGCCTTCGGGGTCCGAACACCGGGGAGCTGTTTTTT. Its protein product is CASSLRGPNTGELFF.